The subject of this entry is one T cell receptor (beta chain). What it recognizes is unknown. These data belong to a study of shared clonotypes between healthy human individuals. Study details: Donors consisted of a couple of women and three men between 18 and 49.

CDR1 and CDR2 from the germline V gene are SGHRS and YFSETQ. V shed 4 bases and J shed 2 bases, with 9 bases lying between them. The length of the CDR3 is 13 residues. Whole-study results and caveats: Clonotype sharing across a handful of donors was observed for around 5% of naive CD4 clonotypes.

Using immunoSEQ multiplex PCR, the repertoire was profiled, and TCRdb retains in-frame clones only, with some absent. The sample carries 2 million to 2.5 million clones, around 95% recorded once. This clonotype originated in a man between 18 and 29 years old in good health. Input material: naive CD4+ T cells sorted from blood. This sample's subset: CD45RA+ positively selected. This chain links TRBV5-1 with TRBJ1-2; D not resolved. The CDR3 spells CASSTGINYGYTF. DNA for the CDR3: TGCGCCAGCAGCACCGGCATCAACTATGGCTACACCTTC.